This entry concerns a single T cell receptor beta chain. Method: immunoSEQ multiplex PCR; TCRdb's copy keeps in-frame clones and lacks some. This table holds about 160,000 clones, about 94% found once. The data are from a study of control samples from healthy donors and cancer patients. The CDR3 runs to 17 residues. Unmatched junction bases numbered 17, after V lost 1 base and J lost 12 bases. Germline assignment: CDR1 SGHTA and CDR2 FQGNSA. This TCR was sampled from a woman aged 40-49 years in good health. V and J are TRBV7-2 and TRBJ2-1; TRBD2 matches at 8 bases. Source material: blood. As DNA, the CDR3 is TGTGCCAGCAGCTTAGTCTTATTGGGACTAGAGCGGTCGGGGCAGTTCTTC. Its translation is CASSLVLLGLERSGQFF.